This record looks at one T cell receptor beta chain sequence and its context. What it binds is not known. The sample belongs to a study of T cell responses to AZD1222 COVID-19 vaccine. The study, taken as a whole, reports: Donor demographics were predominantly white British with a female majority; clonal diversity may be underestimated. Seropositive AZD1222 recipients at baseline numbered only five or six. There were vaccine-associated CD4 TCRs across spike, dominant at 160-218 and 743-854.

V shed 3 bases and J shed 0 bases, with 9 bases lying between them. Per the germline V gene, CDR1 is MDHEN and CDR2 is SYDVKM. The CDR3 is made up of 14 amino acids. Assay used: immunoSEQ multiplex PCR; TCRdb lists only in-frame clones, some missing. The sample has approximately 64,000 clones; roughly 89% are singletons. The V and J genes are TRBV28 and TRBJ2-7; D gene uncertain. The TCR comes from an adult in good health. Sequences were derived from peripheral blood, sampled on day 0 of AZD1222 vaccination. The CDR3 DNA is TGTGCCAGCAGTTTGGTTATGAGCTCCTACGAGCAGTACTTC. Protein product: CASSLVMSSYEQYF.